The next 2 T cell receptor beta chains were all read from a single sample in a study of vaccination and CD4 T cells after COVID-19. Treatment denoted: approximately 9-day PBMC culture with coronavirus spike peptide pools or control peptides (ViraFEST assay). The Oncomine TCR Beta short-read assay was applied to DNA of cultured CD4+ T cells. TCRdb fed the PCR reads into MiXCR, producing one record per CDR3 protein. The repertoire includes over 15,000 distinct CDR3 sequences, around 83% of them detected once, and about 15% sits in the top ten. Their recognized antigens are unknown. Sample: CD4+ T cells from blood, cultured in vitro, taken after SARS-CoV-2 vaccination. The receptor source for this set is a human donor who received a COVID-19 vaccine.

The V and J genes are TRBV25-1 and TRBJ1-4; TRBD1 aligns across 8 bases. V trimming: 4 bases; J trimming: 6 bases; junction bases outside the gene matches: 7. CDR3 length equals 15 residues. Germline-derived CDR1 and CDR2 are MGHDK and SYGVNS. This chain's CDR3 is CASSGTTGADEKLFF. CDR3 nucleotide sequence: TGTGCCAGCAGTGGAACGACAGGGGCGGATGAAAAACTGTTTTTT.

The chain employs TRBV6-5 and TRBJ2-7; D possibly matches TRBD1 or TRBD2 (5 bases each). This CDR3 spans 14 amino acids. Germline V gives CDR1 MNHEY, CDR2 SVGAGI. V lost 0 bases and J 6 bases, leaving 12 bases between the germline ends. The CDR3 DNA reads as TGTGCCAGCAGTTACTCGGGGCCTGCGGGCGAGCAGTACTTC. The encoded protein is CASSYSGPAGEQYF.